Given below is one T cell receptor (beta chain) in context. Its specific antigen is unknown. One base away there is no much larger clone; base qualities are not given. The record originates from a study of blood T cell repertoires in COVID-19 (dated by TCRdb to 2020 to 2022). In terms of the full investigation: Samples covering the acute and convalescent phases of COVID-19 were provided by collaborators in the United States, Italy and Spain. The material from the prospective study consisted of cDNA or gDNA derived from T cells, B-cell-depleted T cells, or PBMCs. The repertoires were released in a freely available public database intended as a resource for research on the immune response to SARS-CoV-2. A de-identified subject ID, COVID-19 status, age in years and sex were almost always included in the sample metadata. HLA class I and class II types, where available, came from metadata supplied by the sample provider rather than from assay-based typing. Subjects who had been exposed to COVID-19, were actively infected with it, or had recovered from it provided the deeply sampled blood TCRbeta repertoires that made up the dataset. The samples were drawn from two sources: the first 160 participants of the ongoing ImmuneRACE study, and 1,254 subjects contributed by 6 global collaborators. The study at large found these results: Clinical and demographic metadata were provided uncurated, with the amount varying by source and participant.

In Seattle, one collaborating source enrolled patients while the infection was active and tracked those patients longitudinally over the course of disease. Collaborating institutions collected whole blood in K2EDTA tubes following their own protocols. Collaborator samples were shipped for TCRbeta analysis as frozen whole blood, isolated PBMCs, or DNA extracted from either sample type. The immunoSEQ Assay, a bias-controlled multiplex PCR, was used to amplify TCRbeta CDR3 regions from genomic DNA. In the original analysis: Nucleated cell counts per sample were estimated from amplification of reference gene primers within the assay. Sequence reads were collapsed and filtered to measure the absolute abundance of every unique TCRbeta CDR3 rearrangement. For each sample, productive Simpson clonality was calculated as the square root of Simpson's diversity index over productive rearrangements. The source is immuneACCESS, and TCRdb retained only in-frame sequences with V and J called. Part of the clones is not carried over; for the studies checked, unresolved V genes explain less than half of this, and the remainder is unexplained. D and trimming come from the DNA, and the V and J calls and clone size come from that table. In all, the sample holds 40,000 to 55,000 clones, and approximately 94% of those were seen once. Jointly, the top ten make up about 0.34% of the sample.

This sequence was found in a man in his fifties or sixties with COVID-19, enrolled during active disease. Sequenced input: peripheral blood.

The sequenced DNA: TGTGCCAGCAGCTCGAGACAGACCCTATACAATGAGCAGTTCTTC. Its amino acids are CASSSRQTLYNEQFF. Recombination linked TRBV11-3 to TRBJ2-1, with TRBD1 perhaps the D gene, on 5 matching bases. V drops 4 bases and J drops 4 bases, leaving 14 bases in between. The germline V gene provides CDR1 SGHNT and CDR2 YENEEA. The CDR3 runs 15 amino acids, cysteine and phenylalanine included. Only the CDR3 region is kept as DNA, spanning 45 bases read in frame from base 1.